This is a list of T cell receptor beta chains from one sample in a study of chemoradiotherapy in HPV16-positive cancers. Sequencing used immunoSEQ multiplex PCR; TCRdb keeps in-frame clones, though not all of them. The top ten hold less than 14% of the sample, which has more than 950 clones, about 84% seen once. The specimen was tumor tissue, collected from a patient who underwent chemoradiotherapy. Receptor source: a human donor with HPV-associated anogenital cancer. The CDR3 runs from the conserved cysteine through the conserved F or W. The order of the fields is clone size, D gene, V gene, J gene, CDR3 DNA, CDR3 protein. D genes are given only for firm matches. Size values are once, few and many counts, or a class for expanded clones, and some rows have none.

once	.	TRBV14	TRBJ2-1	TGTGCCAGCAGCCCCTGGGCGCGGAGAACAACCTACAATGAGCAGTTCTTC	CASSPWARRTTYNEQFF
.	TRBD1	TRBV7-3	TRBJ1-6	TGTGCCAGCAGCTTCTCGGGACAGTATAATTCACCCCTCCACTTT	CASSFSGQYNSPLHF
.	.	TRBV4-3	TRBJ2-5	TGCGCCAGCAGCCAAGATCTGGGGTGGGAGACCCAGTACTTC	CASSQDLGWETQYF
.	.	TRBV18	TRBJ1-1	TGTGCCAGCTCAACTGACAGGTTGAGCACTGAAGCTTTCTTT	CASSTDRLSTEAFF
.	.	TRBV7-3	TRBJ1-1	TGTGCCAGCAGCACCGGACAGAACACTGAAGCTTTCTTT	CASSTGQNTEAFF
.	.	TRBV4-3	TRBJ2-7	TGCGCCAGCAGCCAAGGAGGGTCCTACGAGCAGTACTTC	CASSQGGSYEQYF
.	TRBD2	TRBV14	TRBJ2-3	TGTGCCAGCAGCCAAGGACCTAGCGGGGGGGCAGGTGATACGCAGTATTTT	CASSQGPSGGAGDTQYF
.	.	TRBV7-6	TRBJ2-7	TGTGCCAGCAGCTTAGCAGACGGGTCCGGCGAGCAGTACTTC	CASSLADGSGEQYF
.	.	TRBV30	TRBJ1-6	TGTGCCTGGAGTTTCGGGGGGGATAATTCACCCCTCCACTTT	CAWSFGGDNSPLHF
.	.	TRBV10-3	TRBJ2-6	TGTGCCATCAGTGAGTCGTCGTCTGGGGCCAACGTCCTGACTTTC	CAISESSSGANVLTF
.	.	TRBV27	TRBJ2-2	TGTGCCAGCAGTATAGGGGGGGCCGGGGAGCTGTTTTTT	CASSIGGAGELFF
few	.	TRBV10-1	TRBJ2-3	TGCGCCAGCAGTAATCGGCAGGCTTTTGGTACGCAGTATTTT	CASSNRQAFGTQYF
few	.	TRBV6-5	TRBJ2-3	TGTGCCAGCAGTTACGCCAGGGGTAGCACAGATACGCAGTATTTT	CASSYARGSTDTQYF
.	.	TRBV6-8	TRBJ2-6	TGTGCCAGCAGTGTCGTCTTAGCTCTAACAAAGTCGGGCCAACGTCCTGATTTC	CASSVVLALTKSGQRPDF
.	.	TRBV7-3	TRBJ2-5	TGTGCCAGCAGCTTAGGAGGGGGAGGGCAAGAGACCCAGTACTTC	CASSLGGGGQETQYF
.	.	TRBV7-6	TRBJ2-1	TGTGCCAGCAGCTTGGAGACGGTTGAGCAGTTCTTC	CASSLETVEQFF
.	.	TRBV19	TRBJ1-2	TGTGCCACCCGACGGGATGGCTACACCTTC	CATRRDGYTF
.	.	TRBV2	TRBJ1-5	TGTGCCAGCAGTGAAAACAGGGCCACGAATCAGCCCCAGCATTTT	CASSENRATNQPQHF
.	.	TRBV28	TRBJ2-3	TGTGCCAGCAAAACCTTCTATATGCCCACAGATACGCAGTATTTT	CASKTFYMPTDTQYF
once	.	TRBV7-9	TRBJ2-3	TGTGCCAGCAGCTTATCGGGGGTCACAGATACGCAGTATTTT	CASSLSGVTDTQYF
.	.	TRBV6-1	TRBJ1-5	TGTGCCAGCATAGACAGCCGCAATCAGCCCCAGCATTTT	CASIDSRNQPQHF
.	TRBD2	TRBV7-2	TRBJ2-1	TGTGCCAGCAGCCCCGGCGGGAGCTACAATGAGCAGTTCTTC	CASSPGGSYNEQFF
.	TRBD1	TRBV5-1	TRBJ1-1	TGCGCCAGCAGCTGGGGACAGGGGGCGCGAGGGACCGAAGCTTTCTTT	CASSWGQGARGTEAFF
.	TRBD1	TRBV27	TRBJ1-1	TGTGCCAGCAGTTTCCCCGGGACAGGGAGCCCTTTCTTT	CASSFPGTGSPFF
.	TRBD2	TRBV7-3	TRBJ2-3	TGTGCCAGCAGTCTGAGCGGGGGAACAGATACGCAGTATTTT	CASSLSGGTDTQYF
.	TRBD1	TRBV7-8	TRBJ1-3	TGTGCCAGCAGCTTAGTTTGGCTTCCGCAGGGGGCCTCTGGAAACACCATATATTTT	CASSLVWLPQGASGNTIYF
few	TRBD1	TRBV6-5	TRBJ1-2	TGTGCCAGCAGTTATTCCGGACAGGGGGCTCACTATGGCTACACCTTC	CASSYSGQGAHYGYTF
few	.	TRBV6-5	TRBJ1-1	TGTGCCAGCACCGAAGCCGGGACTAGCACTGAAGCTTTCTTT	CASTEAGTSTEAFF
.	.	TRBV13	TRBJ1-2	TGTGCCAGCAGCTGGGAGGGCGAGGATTATGGCTACACCTTC	CASSWEGEDYGYTF
.	TRBD1	TRBV6-5	TRBJ1-2	TGTGCCAGCAGTTACATTAAACAGGGGTCCTATGGCTACACCTTC	CASSYIKQGSYGYTF
.	TRBD2	TRBV6-1	TRBJ2-7	TGTGCCAGCAGTGTAGCGGGGTCTACGCCCTACGAGCAGTACTTC	CASSVAGSTPYEQYF
.	.	TRBV30	TRBJ1-1	TGTGCCTCCGGACAGCAGAACACTGAAGCTTTCTTT	CASGQQNTEAFF
.	.	TRBV7-4	TRBJ1-4	TGTGCCAGCAGCCCCTCGGGGGCAACTAATGAAAAACTGTTTTTT	CASSPSGATNEKLFF
.	.	TRBV6-5	TRBJ1-5	TGTGCCAGTACACAAAATAGCAATCAGCCCCAGCATTTT	CASTQNSNQPQHF
.	.	TRBV7-2	TRBJ1-2	TGTGCCAGCAGCCGAACGGGGAGCAGCTATGGCTACACCTTC	CASSRTGSSYGYTF
.	TRBD1	TRBV27	TRBJ1-1	TGTGCCAACCCGGGACAGCCGAACACTGAAGCTTTCTTT	CANPGQPNTEAFF
once	.	TRBV15	TRBJ2-7	TGTGCCACCTCCGCGTTAGGTACCTACGAGCAGTACTTC	CATSALGTYEQYF
.	.	TRBV6-6	TRBJ2-3	TGTGCCAGCAGTTACCCTGGCCGCACAGATACGCAGTATTTT	CASSYPGRTDTQYF
.	.	TRBV7-2	TRBJ2-5	TGTGCCAGCAGCTTTGACGGTGGATCTACGGGGACCCAGTACTTC	CASSFDGGSTGTQYF
.	.	TRBV18	TRBJ2-2	TGTGCCAGCTCACCCGGAGGTGGGAACACCGGGGAGCTGTTTTTT	CASSPGGGNTGELFF
.	.	TRBV25-1	TRBJ2-5	TGTGCCAGCAGTGCAGCTCGGACAACGGAGACCCAGTACTTC	CASSAARTTETQYF
.	.	TRBV2	TRBJ1-2	TGTGCCAGCAGTTTTGAGGGCGCGAGGGGCTACACCTTC	CASSFEGARGYTF
.	.	TRBV11-2	TRBJ2-5	TGTGCCAGCAGCTTGAGGAGCAGCAAAGAGACCCAGTACTTC	CASSLRSSKETQYF
.	.	TRBV15	TRBJ2-5	TGTGCCACCAGCAGAGACCACCAAGAGACCCAGTACTTC	CATSRDHQETQYF
.	.	TRBV25-1	TRBJ2-1	TGTGCCAGCAGTGAATATGGGGGACTCTACAATGAGCAGTTCTTC	CASSEYGGLYNEQFF